This T cell receptor beta chain was found in a study of blood T cell repertoires in COVID-19. Study summary: Specimens from acute and convalescent COVID-19 originated in the United States, Italy and Spain. PBMCs, B-cell-depleted T cells, or T cells provided the cDNA or gDNA that made up the material.

Germline V gene lookup returns CDR1 LGHNA and CDR2 YSLEER. V gave up 4 bases and J gave up 7 bases, with 14 bases separating them. This CDR3 contains 14 residues. In the study's own analysis: Quantification of nucleated cells was approximated via reference gene primer amplification. TCRdb keeps only in-frame clones here, not all; method: immunoSEQ multiplex PCR. V, J and clone size are those of that table, while D and trimming were read from the DNA. The sample lists 180,000 or so clones; approximately 80% were seen once. This TCR came from a human donor with acute or convalescent COVID-19. The donor label of this sample is uncertain. The J gene is TRBJ2-1, the V gene TRBV4-3; tentative D call: TRBD1 (6 bases). The specimen was peripheral blood. The CDR3 loop reads CASSRGWTVNEQFF. CDR3 DNA: TGCGCCAGCAGCCGAGGGTGGACAGTAAATGAGCAGTTCTTC.